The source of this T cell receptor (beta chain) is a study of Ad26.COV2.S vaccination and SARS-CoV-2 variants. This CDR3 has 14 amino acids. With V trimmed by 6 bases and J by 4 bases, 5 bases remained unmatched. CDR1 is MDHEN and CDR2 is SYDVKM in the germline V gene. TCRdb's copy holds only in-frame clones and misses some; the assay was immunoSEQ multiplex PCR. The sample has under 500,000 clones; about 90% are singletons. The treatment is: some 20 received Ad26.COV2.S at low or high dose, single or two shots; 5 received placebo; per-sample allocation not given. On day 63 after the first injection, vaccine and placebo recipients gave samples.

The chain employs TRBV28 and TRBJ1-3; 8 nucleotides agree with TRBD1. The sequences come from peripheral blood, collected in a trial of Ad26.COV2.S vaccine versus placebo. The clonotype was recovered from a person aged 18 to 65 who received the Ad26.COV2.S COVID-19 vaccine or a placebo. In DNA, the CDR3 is TGTGCCAGCAGAGGACAGGGAACAGGAAACACCATATATTTT. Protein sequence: CASRGQGTGNTIYF.